These 20 T cell receptor beta chains share one sample of origin, sequenced in a study of CD8+ T cells in alopecia areata. This sample's treatment: oral pan-JAK inhibitor, 5-10 mg twice daily. Sequencing templates came from extracted RNA that was reverse transcribed into cDNA. Data came from immunoSEQ multiplex PCR; TCRdb stores just in-frame clones and leaves some out. The sample has some 220,000 clones; 50% to 70% are singletons. The starting material was CD4+ T cells sorted from blood, obtained at week 4, from a patient treated with tofacitinib. These receptors all stem from a human donor with alopecia areata.

This clone was seen only a few times. The chain links TRBV2 to TRBJ1-4; D is undetermined. Trimming shortened V by 7 bases and J by 7 bases, and 10 bases separated the two germline ends. Per the germline V gene, CDR1 is SNHLY and CDR2 is FYNNEI. The length of the CDR3 is 12 residues. The CDR3 loop is CASIGEGEKLFF. The CDR3, as DNA: TGTGCCAGCATCGGTGAAGGTGAAAAACTGTTTTTT.

This clone was detected ten times or more. V usage is TRBV14 and J usage is TRBJ1-6; D is undetermined. From germline, CDR1 is SGHDN and CDR2 FVKESK. This CDR3 has 13 amino acids. V lost 1 base, J lost 10 bases, and 8 bases lay in between. The CDR3 sequence: CASSQAPGSPLHF. The CDR3 nucleotides are TGTGCCAGCAGCCAAGCCCCTGGGTCACCCCTCCACTTT.

This clone was detected a few times. The CDR3 DNA reads TGTGCCAGCAGCTTAGCGTTCGATTCCTACGAGCAGTACTTC. As protein: CASSLAFDSYEQYF. The V call is TRBV7-8, the J call TRBJ2-7; D unclear. V lost 0 bases, J lost 1 base, and 7 bases lay in between. The CDR3 covers 14 residues. Germline V gene data show CDR1 as SGHVS and CDR2 as FQNEAQ.

V is TRBV10-1 and J is TRBJ1-2, with TRBD1 as a possible D gene (5 bases). V dropped 4 bases and J dropped 4 bases, with 10 bases sitting between them. CDR1 is WNHNN and CDR2 is SYGVQD in the germline V gene (reference sequence). There are 13 residues in the CDR3. The DNA of the CDR3 is TGCGCCAGCAGTGTGGGGCCCACCTATGGCTACACCTTC. Translation: CASSVGPTYGYTF.

The chain uses TRBV7-2 and TRBJ2-1; 9 positions agree with TRBD2. Germline V gives CDR1 SGHTA, CDR2 FQGNSA. Trimming at V came to 5 bases and at J to 5 bases, leaving 7 bases not matched to a gene. The CDR3 has 15 residues. Here the CDR3 DNA reads TGTGCCAGCAGCACCGGACTAGCGTCTCACAATGAGCAGTTCTTC. Residues: CASSTGLASHNEQFF. Drawing the rest from reference TRBV7-2 and TRBJ2-1, the complete variable domain is GAGVSQSPSNKVTEKGKDVELRCDPISGHTALYWYRQSLGQGLEFLIYFQGNSAPDKSGLPSDRFSAERTGGSVSTLTIQRTQQEDSAVYLCASSTGLASHNEQFFGPGTRLTVL.

The J gene is TRBJ2-1, the V gene TRBV2; D is uncertain. V shed 3 bases and J shed 13 bases, with 16 bases lying between them. The CDR3 has 13 residues. From germline, CDR1 is SNHLY and CDR2 FYNNEI. CDR3 region: CASSDAETARQFF. The CDR3 bases are TGTGCCAGCAGTGATGCGGAAACTGCCAGACAGTTCTTC.

The V and J genes are TRBV4-3 and TRBJ1-5, with unresolved D. This CDR3 has 14 amino acids. The germline CDR1 and CDR2 sequences are LGHNA and YSLEER. The V gene lost 3 bases and the J gene lost 6 bases, with 12 bases spanning the gap. CDR3 residues: CASSHDKVVQPQHF. CDR3 DNA sequence: TGCGCCAGCAGCCACGATAAGGTGGTTCAGCCCCAGCATTTT.

In the case of this clone: Different DNA sequences within this sample yield the same CDR3. The rearrangement uses TRBV27 and TRBJ1-1; D is perhaps TRBD1 (6 bases). Germline loops: CDR1 MNHEY, CDR2 SMNVEV (reference sequence). This CDR3 region has 15 residues. Trimming left V 6 bases short and J 0 bases short, with 14 bases between. The CDR3 DNA is TGTGCCAGCAGCCCGGGCAGGGGTGTGAACACTGAAGCTTTCTTT. It is translated as CASSPGRGVNTEAFF.

The V and J genes are TRBV7-3 and TRBJ1-2; 7 positions match TRBD1. The trim removed 4 bases at V and 8 bases at J, leaving 10 bases unmatched. The germline V gene has CDR1 SGHTA and CDR2 FQGTGA. CDR3 size: 14 residues. The CDR3 DNA reads TGTGCCAGCAGCTCCTCCCAGGGGGTCGGAGGCTACACCTTC. As protein: CASSSSQGVGGYTF.

The chain joins TRBV30 to TRBJ2-1; 9 nucleotides agree with TRBD1. The CDR3 runs to 15 residues. Germline V gene lookup returns CDR1 GTSNPN and CDR2 SVGIG (reference sequence). J lost 7 bases, V lost 3 bases, and 10 bases had no gene match. The CDR3 region has the DNA TGTGCCTGGAGCGACCCCTGGACAGGGGTTAATGAGCAGTTCTTC. The encoded protein is CAWSDPWTGVNEQFF.

The rearrangement links TRBV2 to TRBJ1-1; 10 bases are shared with TRBD1. The germline CDR1 and CDR2 sequences are SNHLY and FYNNEI. The J segment lost 0 bases and the V segment lost 7 bases, leaving 5 bases of the junction unmatched. The CDR3 consists of 15 residues. This CDR3 reads CASTVGQGMNTEAFF. CDR3 coding DNA: TGTGCCAGCACCGTGGGACAGGGGATGAACACTGAAGCTTTCTTT.

CDR3 in amino acids: CATGRQPQHF. CDR3 DNA: TGTGCCACAGGGCGTCAGCCCCAGCATTTT. The chain employs TRBV2 and TRBJ1-5; tentative D call: TRBD1 (5 bases). Trimming pared 10 bases from V and 6 bases from J, leaving 7 bases between. The length of the CDR3 is 10 residues. Germline CDR1 SNHLY, CDR2 FYNNEI.

This clone was seen repeatedly, ten times or more. The chain carries TRBV6-5 and TRBJ1-1; 9 bases are shared with TRBD1. CDR1 and CDR2 from the germline V gene are MNHEY and SVGAGI. V trimming: 6 bases; J trimming: 5 bases; junction bases outside the gene matches: 10. The CDR3 is 15 residues long. In DNA form, the CDR3 reads TGTGCCAGCAGGATGACAGGGGGGTCCGCTACTGAAGCTTTCTTT. It translates to CASRMTGGSATEAFF.

This clone showed up just once. The chain couples TRBV4-1 to TRBJ1-1; TRBD1 might be the D (5 bases). The V end lost 0 bases, the J end lost 2 bases, and 19 bases lay between the germline ends. The germline V gene has CDR1 MGHRA and CDR2 YSYEKL. CDR3 size: 18 residues. CDR3 residues: CASSQEPGRQNLNTEAFF. DNA of the CDR3: TGCGCCAGCAGCCAAGAGCCCGGAAGACAGAATCTTAACACTGAAGCTTTCTTT.

There are a few counts of this clone. The rearrangement joins TRBV6-1 to TRBJ2-3; 11 bases agree with TRBD1. With V trimmed by 11 bases and J by 3 bases, 10 bases remained unmatched. Germline CDR1 and CDR2: MNHNS and SASEGT. The CDR3 is 15 residues long. CDR3 residues: CAYSRGQGATDTQYF. Here the CDR3 DNA reads TGTGCCTATTCTAGAGGACAGGGGGCGACAGATACGCAGTATTTT.

The chain couples TRBV30 to TRBJ2-1; 13 nucleotides agree with TRBD2. V trimming: 2 bases; J trimming: 6 bases; junction bases outside the gene matches: 4. In germline, CDR1 is GTSNPN, CDR2 SVGIG (reference sequence). The CDR3 runs to 15 residues. CDR3 bases: TGTGCCTGGAGTCAACTAGCGGGGGGGAGCAATGAGCAGTTCTTC. This sequence encodes CAWSQLAGGSNEQFF.

The CDR3 protein is CASSLGVLVSNTEAFF. DNA for the CDR3: TGCGCCAGCAGCCTCGGGGTGTTGGTCTCTAACACTGAAGCTTTCTTT. The V gene is TRBV4-1, the J gene TRBJ1-1; no clear D gene. Trimming pared 4 bases from V and 2 bases from J, leaving 17 bases between. CDR1 is MGHRA and CDR2 is YSYEKL in the germline V gene. The length of the CDR3 is 16 residues.

This clone appeared once. The V and J genes are TRBV5-6 and TRBJ2-7; 8 positions match TRBD1. Per germline, CDR1 SGHDT and CDR2 YYEEEE. V lost 0 bases to trimming and J lost 4 bases; unmatched junction nucleotides: 0. The CDR3 consists of 13 residues. The CDR3 sequence: CASSLDRGYEQYF. Written as DNA, the CDR3 is TGTGCCAGCAGCTTGGACAGGGGGTACGAGCAGTACTTC.

The V and J genes are TRBV29-1 and TRBJ2-1, with 9 bases that match TRBD1. With V trimmed by 4 bases and J by 6 bases, 10 bases remained unmatched. The CDR3 has 15 amino acids. Germline CDR1 is SQVTM and CDR2 is ANQGSEA. The CDR3 sequence is CSVVGQGGPLNEQFF. Here the CDR3 DNA reads TGCAGCGTTGTGGGACAGGGAGGACCCCTCAATGAGCAGTTCTTC.

The chain combines TRBV2 with TRBJ1-5; D not resolved. The V end lost 8 bases, the J end lost 0 bases, and 5 bases lay between the germline ends. The CDR3 is made up of 12 amino acids. CDR1 and CDR2 from the germline V gene are SNHLY and FYNNEI. CDR3 sequence (DNA): TGTGCCAGCGCGAATAGCAATCAGCCCCAGCATTTT. Protein: CASANSNQPQHF.